These T cell receptor beta chains were read from a single sample in a study of immune evolution from preneoplasia to lung adenocarcinoma. Method: immunoSEQ multiplex PCR; TCRdb's copy keeps in-frame clones and lacks some. This sample has about 6,300 clones, with around 76% found just once. The sample was FFPE minimally invasive lung adenocarcinoma tissue. Receptors were obtained from a person between 70 and 80 years old with lung adenocarcinoma. CDR3s include the opening cysteine and the closing phenylalanine or tryptophan. The order of the fields is V gene, clone size, J gene, D gene, CDR3 protein, CDR3 DNA. D genes are given only for firm matches. Clone size is shown for a subset of rows, as once, few, many or a class of expanded clone.

>TRBV19|NA|TRBJ2-7|NA
CASSSSEPHEQYF
TGTGCCAGTAGTTCTAGCGAACCCCACGAGCAGTACTTC
>TRBV6-5|NA|TRBJ1-1|TRBD1
CASSTTTGEDTEAFF
TGTGCCAGCAGCACAACGACAGGGGAGGACACTGAAGCTTTCTTT
>TRBV5-6|few|TRBJ1-2|NA
CASSLRARNYGYTF
TGTGCCAGCAGCTTGAGGGCCCGTAACTATGGCTACACCTTC
>TRBV5-1|NA|TRBJ2-2|NA
CASSQFRDAVKTGELFF
TGCGCCAGCAGCCAGTTCCGGGACGCCGTGAAGACCGGGGAGCTGTTTTTT
>TRBV15|large|TRBJ1-2|NA
CATSREVGNVDGYTF
TGTGCCACCAGCAGAGAGGTTGGAAACGTGGATGGCTACACCTTC
>TRBV6-1|NA|TRBJ1-1|NA
CASSAEPGWNTEAFF
TGTGCCAGCAGTGCCGAACCTGGGTGGAACACTGAAGCTTTCTTT
>TRBV11-2|once|TRBJ2-2|NA
CASSRTGELFF
TGTGCCAGCAGCCGGACAGGGGAGCTGTTTTTT
>TRBV6-5|NA|TRBJ1-2|NA
CASRLLGGQNGYTF
TGTGCCAGCAGGCTCCTCGGGGGGCAGAATGGCTACACCTTC
>TRBV30|NA|TRBJ2-7|NA
CAWSKEGVSRVQYF
TGTGCCTGGAGTAAGGAGGGGGTGAGCCGGGTGCAGTACTTC
>TRBV19|NA|TRBJ2-1|NA
CASRLTDEQFF
TGTGCCAGTAGGCTGACCGATGAGCAGTTCTTC
>TRBV2|NA|TRBJ2-7|NA
CASSGLVLGYEQYF
TGTGCCAGCAGTGGACTGGTGTTGGGGTACGAGCAGTACTTC
>TRBV5-5|NA|TRBJ1-3|NA
CASSGGRALSGNTIYF
TGTGCCAGCAGCGGGGGGCGGGCGCTCTCTGGAAACACCATATATTTT
>TRBV15|NA|TRBJ2-4|NA
CATSRGGTFLAKNIQYF
TGTGCCACCAGCAGAGGCGGGACCTTCCTAGCCAAAAACATTCAGTACTTC
>TRBV7-7|NA|TRBJ2-5|TRBD2
CASSLGGRMQETQYF
TGTGCTAGCAGCTTAGGCGGGAGGATGCAAGAGACCCAGTACTTC
>TRBV7-6|NA|TRBJ2-7|TRBD1
CASSRQGSYEQYF
TGTGCCAGCAGCCGACAGGGTTCCTACGAGCAGTACTTC
>TRBV4-2|NA|TRBJ2-5|NA
CASSQGGGRQETQYF
TGTGCCAGCAGCCAAGGAGGGGGGCGCCAAGAGACCCAGTACTTC